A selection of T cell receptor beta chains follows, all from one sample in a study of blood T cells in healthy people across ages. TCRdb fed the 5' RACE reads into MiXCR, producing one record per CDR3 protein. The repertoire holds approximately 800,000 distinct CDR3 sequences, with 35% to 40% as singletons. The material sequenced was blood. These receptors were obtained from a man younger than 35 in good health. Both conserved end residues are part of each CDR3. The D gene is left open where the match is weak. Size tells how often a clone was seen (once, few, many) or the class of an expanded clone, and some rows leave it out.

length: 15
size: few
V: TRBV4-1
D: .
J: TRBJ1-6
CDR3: CASSQDGRGNSPLHF
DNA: TGCGCCAGCAGCCAAGATGGGCGGGGTAATTCACCCCTCCACTTT

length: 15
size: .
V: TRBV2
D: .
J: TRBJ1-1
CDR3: CASRTGTSGYTEAFF
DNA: TGTGCCAGCAGGACTGGGACAAGCGGGTACACTGAAGCTTTCTTT

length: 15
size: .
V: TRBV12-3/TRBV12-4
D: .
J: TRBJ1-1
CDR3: CASSLVGTVNTEAFF
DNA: TGTGCCAGCAGTTTAGTAGGTACAGTAAACACTGAAGCTTTCTTT

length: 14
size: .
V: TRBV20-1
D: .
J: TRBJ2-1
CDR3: CSASGTPSGNEQFF
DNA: TGCAGTGCTAGCGGGACTCCCTCCGGCAATGAGCAGTTCTTC

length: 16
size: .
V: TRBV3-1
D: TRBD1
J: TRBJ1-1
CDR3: CASSLIDRGKNTEAFF
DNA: TGTGCCAGCAGCCTGATCGACAGGGGGAAGAACACTGAAGCTTTCTTT

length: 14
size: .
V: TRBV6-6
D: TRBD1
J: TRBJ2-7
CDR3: CASKKGQGIDEQYF
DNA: TGTGCCTCGAAGAAGGGACAGGGGATCGACGAGCAGTACTTC

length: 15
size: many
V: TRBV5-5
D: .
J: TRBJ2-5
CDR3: CASSFSGYEGETQYF
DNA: TGTGCCAGCAGCTTCTCAGGGTATGAGGGGGAGACCCAGTACTTC

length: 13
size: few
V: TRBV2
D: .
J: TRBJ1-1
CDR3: CASSGGLNTEAFF
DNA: TGTGCCAGCAGTGGTGGGCTAAACACTGAAGCTTTCTTT

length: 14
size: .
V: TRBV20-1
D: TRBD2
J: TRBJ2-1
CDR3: CSVWLAAFYNEQFF
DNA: TGCAGTGTCTGGCTAGCGGCTTTTTACAATGAGCAGTTCTTC

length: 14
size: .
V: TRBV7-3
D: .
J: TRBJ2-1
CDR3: CASSSYSSPNEQFF
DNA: TGTGCCAGCAGTTCTTACTCAAGTCCCAATGAGCAGTTCTTC

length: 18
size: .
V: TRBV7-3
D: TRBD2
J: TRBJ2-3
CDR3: CASSSSSGGHLSTDTQYF
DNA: TGTGCCAGCAGCTCCTCTAGCGGGGGCCATTTAAGCACAGATACGCAGTATTTT

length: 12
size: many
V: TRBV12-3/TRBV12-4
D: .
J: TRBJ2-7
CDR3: CASSRVSYEQYF
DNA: TGTGCCAGCAGCCGTGTTTCCTACGAGCAGTACTTC

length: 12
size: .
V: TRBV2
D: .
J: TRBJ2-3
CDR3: CASHQSTDTQYF
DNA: TGTGCCAGCCACCAGAGCACAGATACGCAGTATTTT

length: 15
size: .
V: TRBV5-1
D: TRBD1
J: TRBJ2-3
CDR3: CASSFGDRGSDTQYF
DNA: TGCGCCAGCAGCTTTGGGGACAGGGGTTCAGATACGCAGTATTTT

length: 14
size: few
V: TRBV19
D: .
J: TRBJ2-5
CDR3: CARNIHPGGETQYF
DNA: TGTGCCAGGAACATCCATCCGGGCGGGGAGACCCAGTACTTC

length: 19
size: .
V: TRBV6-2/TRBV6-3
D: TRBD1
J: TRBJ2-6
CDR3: CASSSAFGQGAAGANVLTF
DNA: TGTGCCAGCAGTTCAGCCTTTGGACAGGGGGCGGCTGGGGCCAACGTCCTGACTTTC

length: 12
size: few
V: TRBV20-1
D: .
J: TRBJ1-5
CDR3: CSAVTPVRPQHF
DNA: TGCAGTGCTGTGACCCCGGTTCGGCCCCAGCATTTT

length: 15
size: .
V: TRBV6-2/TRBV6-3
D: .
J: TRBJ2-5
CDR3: CASSYSSWYQETQYF
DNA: TGTGCCAGCAGTTACTCAAGTTGGTACCAAGAGACCCAGTACTTC

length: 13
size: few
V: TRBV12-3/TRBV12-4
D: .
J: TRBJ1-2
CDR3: CASSPGPAVGYTF
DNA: TGTGCCAGCAGTCCCGGTCCCGCCGTTGGCTACACCTTC

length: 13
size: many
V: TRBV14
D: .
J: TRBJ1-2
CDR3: CASSRPPNYGYTF
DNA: TGTGCCAGCAGCCGGCCCCCAAACTATGGCTACACCTTC

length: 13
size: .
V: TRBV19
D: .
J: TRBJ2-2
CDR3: CASNIRGSGELFF
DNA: TGTGCCAGTAACATAAGGGGTTCCGGGGAGCTGTTTTTT

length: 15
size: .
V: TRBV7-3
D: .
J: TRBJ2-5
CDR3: CASSLGPAFQETQYF
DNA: TGTGCCAGCAGCTTAGGTCCCGCTTTTCAAGAGACCCAGTACTTC

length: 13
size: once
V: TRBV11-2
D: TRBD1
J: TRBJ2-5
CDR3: CASSVGGQGTQYF
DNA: TGTGCCAGCAGCGTAGGGGGACAGGGGACCCAGTACTTC

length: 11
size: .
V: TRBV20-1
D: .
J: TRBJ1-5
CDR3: CSASRDRPQHF
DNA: TGCAGTGCTAGCAGGGATCGGCCCCAGCATTTT

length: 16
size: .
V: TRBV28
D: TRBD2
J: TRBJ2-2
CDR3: CASSHSGGPNTGELFF
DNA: TGTGCCAGCAGCCATTCGGGGGGGCCAAACACCGGGGAGCTGTTTTTT

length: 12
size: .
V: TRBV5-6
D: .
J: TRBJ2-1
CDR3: CASSFATGEQFF
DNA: TGTGCCAGCAGCTTTGCCACCGGCGAGCAGTTCTTC

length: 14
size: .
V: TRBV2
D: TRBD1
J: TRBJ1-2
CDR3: CASSSRDRGYDYTF
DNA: TGTGCCAGCAGCAGCCGGGACAGGGGTTATGACTACACCTTC

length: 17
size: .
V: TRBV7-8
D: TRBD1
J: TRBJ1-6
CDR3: CASSSGTGDIRNSPLHF
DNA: TGTGCCAGCAGCTCCGGGACAGGGGATATAAGGAATTCACCCCTCCACTTT

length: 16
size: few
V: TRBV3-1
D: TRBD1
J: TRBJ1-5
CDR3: CASSQDLAGGGQPQHF
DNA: TGTGCCAGCAGCCAAGATCTGGCAGGGGGGGGTCAGCCCCAGCATTTT

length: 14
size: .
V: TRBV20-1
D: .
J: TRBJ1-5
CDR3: CSARDTRANQPQHF
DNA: TGCAGTGCTAGAGATACCCGCGCCAATCAGCCCCAGCATTTT

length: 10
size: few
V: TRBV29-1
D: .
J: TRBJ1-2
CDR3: CSVEGGTATF
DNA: TGCAGCGTTGAAGGTGGGACCGCCACCTTC

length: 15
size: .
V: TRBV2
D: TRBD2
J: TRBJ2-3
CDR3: CASRPSGGLRDTQYF
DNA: TGTGCCAGCAGGCCTAGCGGGGGGTTACGAGATACGCAGTATTTT

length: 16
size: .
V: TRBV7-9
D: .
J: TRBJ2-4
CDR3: CASSVWLDLDKNIQYF
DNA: TGTGCCAGCAGCGTTTGGCTAGACTTGGACAAAAACATTCAGTACTTC

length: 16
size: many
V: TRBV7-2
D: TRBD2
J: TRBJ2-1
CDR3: CASSLPRLAGDNEQFF
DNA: TGTGCCAGCAGCTTACCTCGACTAGCGGGGGACAATGAGCAGTTCTTC

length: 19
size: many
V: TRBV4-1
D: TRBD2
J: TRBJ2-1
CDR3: CASSLGLAGGVPSYNEQFF
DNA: TGCGCCAGCAGCCTCGGACTAGCGGGGGGGGTACCCTCCTACAATGAGCAGTTCTTC

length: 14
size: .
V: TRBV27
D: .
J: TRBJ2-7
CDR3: CASSHTGSSYEQYF
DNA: TGTGCCAGCAGTCACACGGGATCCTCCTACGAGCAGTACTTC

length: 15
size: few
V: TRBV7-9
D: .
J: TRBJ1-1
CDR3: CASSLGAGADTEAFF
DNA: TGTGCCAGCAGCTTAGGAGCGGGGGCGGACACTGAAGCTTTCTTT

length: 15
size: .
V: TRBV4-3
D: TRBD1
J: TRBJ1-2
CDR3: CASSQDRGQDYGYTF
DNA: TGCGCCAGCAGCCAAGACAGGGGGCAGGACTATGGCTACACCTTC

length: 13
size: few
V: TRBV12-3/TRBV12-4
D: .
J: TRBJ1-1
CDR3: CASTLGSSTEAFF
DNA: TGTGCCAGCACCCTAGGGAGTAGCACTGAAGCTTTCTTT

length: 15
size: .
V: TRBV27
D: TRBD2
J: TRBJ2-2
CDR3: CASKPAGGHTGELFF
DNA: TGTGCCAGCAAACCAGCGGGGGGGCATACCGGGGAGCTGTTTTTT

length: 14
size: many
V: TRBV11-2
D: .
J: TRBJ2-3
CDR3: CASSLDLGTDTQYF
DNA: TGTGCCAGCAGCTTAGATTTGGGCACAGATACGCAGTATTTT

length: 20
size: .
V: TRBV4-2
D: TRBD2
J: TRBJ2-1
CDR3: CASSQDAGTSGGLSYNEQFF
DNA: TGTGCCAGCAGCCAAGACGCCGGGACTAGCGGGGGTTTATCCTACAATGAGCAGTTCTTC

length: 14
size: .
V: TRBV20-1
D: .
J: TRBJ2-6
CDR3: CRAPTGNGANVLTF
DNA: TGCAGGGCACCGACAGGCAACGGGGCCAACGTCCTGACTTTC

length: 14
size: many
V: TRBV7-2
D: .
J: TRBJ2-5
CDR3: CASSLGAGVETQYF
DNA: TGTGCCAGCAGCTTAGGTGCCGGGGTTGAGACCCAGTACTTC

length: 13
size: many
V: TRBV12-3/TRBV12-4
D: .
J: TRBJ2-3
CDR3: CASSPSGQDTQYF
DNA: TGTGCCAGCAGCCCGAGCGGCCAAGATACGCAGTATTTT

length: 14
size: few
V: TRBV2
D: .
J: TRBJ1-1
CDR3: CASSDRGGLSEAFF
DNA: TGTGCCAGCAGTGACCGAGGCGGTTTATCTGAAGCTTTCTTT

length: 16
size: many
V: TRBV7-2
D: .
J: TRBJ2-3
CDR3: CASSLNHGARTDTQYF
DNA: TGTGCCAGCAGCTTAAATCATGGGGCACGGACAGATACGCAGTATTTT

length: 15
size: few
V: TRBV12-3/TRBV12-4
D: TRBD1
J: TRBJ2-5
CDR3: CASSLRQGPYNEQYF
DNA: TGTGCCAGCAGTCTACGACAGGGACCCTACAATGAGCAGTACTTC

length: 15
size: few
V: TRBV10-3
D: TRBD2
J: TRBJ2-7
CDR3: CAISIAGSAYNEQYF
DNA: TGTGCCATCAGCATAGCGGGGTCGGCGTACAATGAGCAGTACTTC

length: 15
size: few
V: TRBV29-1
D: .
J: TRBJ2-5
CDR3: CSVDGSGYPVETQYF
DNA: TGCAGCGTTGACGGTTCTGGATACCCTGTGGAGACCCAGTACTTC

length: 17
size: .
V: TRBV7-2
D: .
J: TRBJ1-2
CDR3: CASSLDAGTGLNYGYTF
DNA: TGTGCCAGCAGCTTAGACGCCGGAACAGGGCTCAACTATGGCTACACCTTC

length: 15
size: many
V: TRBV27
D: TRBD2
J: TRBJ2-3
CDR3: CASSYAGGTFETQYF
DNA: TGTGCCAGCAGTTATGCGGGGGGGACTTTTGAGACGCAGTATTTT

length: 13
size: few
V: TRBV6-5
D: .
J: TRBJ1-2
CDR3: CASSRPGGGGYTF
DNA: TGTGCCAGCAGTCGTCCTGGGGGCGGTGGCTACACCTTC

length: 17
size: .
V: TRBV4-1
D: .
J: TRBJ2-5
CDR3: CASSQGYRGLREETQYF
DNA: TGCGCCAGCAGCCAAGGTTACCGGGGCCTAAGAGAAGAGACCCAGTACTTC

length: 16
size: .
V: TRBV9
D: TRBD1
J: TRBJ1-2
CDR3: CASSGPRGGSIYGYTF
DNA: TGTGCCAGCAGCGGTCCGAGAGGGGGCAGTATCTATGGCTACACCTTC